Listed here are 21 T cell receptor beta chains from one sample, sequenced in a study of post-analysis software for immune sequencing data. Antigen specificity for these receptors is unknown. Study findings and constraints: With TRBV5-6, TRBV5-1 and TRBV20-1 included, about five TRBV segments were more frequent in patients than in controls.

Unique molecular identifiers were carried by the TCR beta cDNA libraries. TCRdb re-called the PCR reads through MiXCR, storing one row per CDR3 protein. The table has roughly 870,000 distinct CDR3 sequences, 53% seen once. What was sequenced was blood. These receptors were collected from a girl aged 10 to 17 with multiple sclerosis.

The rearrangement links TRBV5-1 to TRBJ2-3; D might be TRBD2 (5 bases). The CDR3 sequence is 17 residues long. The germline gives CDR1 SGHRS, CDR2 YFSETQ. Deletions cut 0 bases from V and 2 bases from J, with 16 bases between. The CDR3 nucleotides are TGCGCCAGCAGCTTGGTTCGACTACCCTTAACCACAGATACGCAGTATTTT. This translates into CASSLVRLPLTTDTQYF.

The V call is TRBV27, the J call TRBJ1-5; D might be TRBD1 (6 bases). The germline gives CDR1 MNHEY, CDR2 SMNVEV (reference sequence). V was cut by 5 bases and J by 4 bases, with 21 bases left in between. The CDR3 has 17 residues. The CDR3 loop is CASSPKGWGRGNQPQHF. CDR3 in DNA: TGTGCCAGCAGTCCGAAAGGTTGGGGGCGAGGGAATCAGCCCCAGCATTTT.

This clonotype turned up a few times. This chain links TRBV29-1 with TRBJ2-5; D unresolved. Germline CDR1 and CDR2: SQVTM and ANQGSEA. Trimming pared 5 bases from V and 5 bases from J, leaving 15 bases between. This CDR3 comprises 13 residues. The chain's CDR3 is CSVTDLTRETQYF. CDR3 nucleotides: TGCAGCGTTACCGACTTGACCCGGGAGACCCAGTACTTC.

This clonotype was seen ten or more times. The chain links TRBV20-1 to TRBJ2-3; weak D call: TRBD2 (7 bases). The CDR3 loop spans 15 amino acids. Germline CDR1 is DFQATT and CDR2 is SNEGSKA (reference sequence). The ends were cut back, 6 bases at V and 4 bases at J, with 20 bases in the middle. The CDR3 nucleotides read TGCAGTGCCCCCGGGGGGCGGGGTCCATCAGATACGCAGTATTTT. Its translation is CSAPGGRGPSDTQYF.

This clonotype was counted once. The chain employs TRBV28 and TRBJ1-5, with D possibly TRBD1 on 6 matching bases. Germline V gene lookup returns CDR1 MDHEN and CDR2 SYDVKM. The CDR3 is 14 residues long. Trimming left V 7 bases short and J 4 bases short, with 14 bases between. CDR3 DNA: TGTGCCAGCACCCTAGAGGGGGTGAATCAGCCCCAGCATTTT. The encoded protein is CASTLEGVNQPQHF.

The J gene is TRBJ1-1, the V gene TRBV29-1, with 7 nucleotides matching TRBD1. The germline gives CDR1 SQVTM, CDR2 ANQGSEA. V shed 7 bases, J shed 5 bases, and the junction held 7 bases outside the gene matches. The length of the CDR3 is 12 residues. The CDR3 nucleotides read TGCAGCGCTGGGCCAGGGGGTACTGAAGCTTTCTTT. This gives the protein CSAGPGGTEAFF.

This clonotype was counted a few times. V and J are TRBV7-9 and TRBJ2-7, with TRBD1 matching 9 bases. Germline V gene sequence: CDR1 SEHNR, CDR2 FQNEAQ (reference sequence). V lost 1 base and J lost 5; bases outside the gene matches: 6. The CDR3 totals 15 residues. CDR3: CASSLVGQGLDEQYF. The CDR3 coding sequence is TGTGCCAGCAGCTTAGTGGGACAGGGTCTTGACGAGCAGTACTTC.

Many counts were recorded for this clonotype. The J gene is TRBJ2-1, the V gene TRBV20-1, with D perhaps matching TRBD2 (6 bases). Germline CDR1 reads DFQATT; CDR2 reads SNEGSKA (reference sequence). The germline V and J ends were trimmed by 0 bases and 6 bases, with 12 bases remaining between them. The CDR3 runs 14 residues. The CDR3 nucleotides read TGCAGTGCTAGAGAAGGGAGGTCTTCCAATGAGCAGTTCTTC. This codes for CSAREGRSSNEQFF.

This clonotype appeared a few times. This chain links TRBV20-1 with TRBJ2-1, with TRBD2 identical over 7 bases. Losses at the gene ends were 3 bases for V and 7 bases for J; bases not matched to a gene: 9. The CDR3 has 14 residues. Germline V lookup: CDR1 DFQATT, CDR2 SNEGSKA (reference sequence). CDR3 region: CSASKGGSLNEQFF. The CDR3, as DNA: TGCAGTGCTAGCAAGGGCGGGAGTTTAAATGAGCAGTTCTTC.

In the case of this clonotype: One end of the junction does not line up with germline, which may come from a read error. This chain joins TRBV29-1 and TRBJ1-2; the match to TRBD1 covers 9 bases. CDR1 and CDR2 (germline): SQVTM, ANQGSEA. There are 13 residues in the CDR3. The CDR3 is CSVWTGVGYGHTF. The CDR3 nucleotides read TGCAGCGTTTGGACAGGGGTCGGCTATGGCCACACCTTC.

This clonotype was detected a few times. This sequence joins TRBV5-5 and TRBJ2-5; TRBD1 matches 9 bases. CDR3 length equals 15 residues. The J segment lost 3 bases and the V segment lost 0 bases, leaving 3 bases of the junction unmatched. Per the germline V gene, CDR1 is SGHKS and CDR2 is YYEKEE (reference sequence). The CDR3 DNA sequence: TGTGCCAGCAGCTTGGGGACAGGGGCGGAAGAGACCCAGTACTTC. Residues: CASSLGTGAEETQYF.

The V call is TRBV5-1, the J call TRBJ2-7; 7 positions match TRBD2. Trimming removed 4 bases from V and 1 base from J; junction bases left unmatched: 5. The V gene's germline CDR1 is SGHRS and CDR2 YFSETQ. The CDR3 is made up of 14 amino acids. CDR3 DNA: TGCGCCAGCAGCCCGGTCGGGGGGTCCTACGAGCAGTACTTC. It encodes CASSPVGGSYEQYF.

This clonotype was observed a handful of times. This chain joins TRBV6-2 or TRBV6-3 and TRBJ2-3; tentative D call: TRBD2 (5 bases). Trimming cost V 7 bases and J 2 bases, with 19 bases left between them. Germline values: CDR1 MNHEY, CDR2 SVGEGT. The CDR3 runs 16 residues. CDR3 sequence (DNA): TGTGCCAGCACCAGCTCACTAGAGGCACCCACAGATACGCAGTATTTT. Protein: CASTSSLEAPTDTQYF.

This rearrangement joins TRBV30 to TRBJ1-2; D is perhaps TRBD1 (6 bases). The V end lost 2 bases, the J end lost 8 bases, and 15 bases lay between the germline ends. The CDR3 runs to 13 residues. Germline CDR1 reads GTSNPN; CDR2 reads SVGIG (reference sequence). CDR3 sequence reads: CAWSKMGGRGYTF. CDR3 nucleotide sequence: TGTGCCTGGAGTAAAATGGGGGGCCGGGGCTACACCTTC.

The V and J genes are TRBV7-2 and TRBJ2-1; unclear D gene. Germline loops: CDR1 SGHTA, CDR2 FQGNSA. V shed 5 bases and J shed 5 bases, with 10 bases lying between them. This CDR3 contains 13 residues. The CDR3 reads CASSPPMNNEQFF. The CDR3 DNA is TGTGCCAGCAGCCCGCCTATGAACAATGAGCAGTTCTTC.

The chain uses TRBV5-1 and TRBJ1-5, with D possibly TRBD1 on 5 matching bases. From germline, CDR1 is SGHRS and CDR2 YFSETQ. V was pared by 0 bases and J by 6 bases, with 10 bases between. This CDR3 contains 14 residues. The CDR3: CASSLEGEGQPQHF. The CDR3 nucleotides are TGCGCCAGCAGCTTGGAAGGGGAAGGTCAGCCCCAGCATTTT.

There are a few counts of this clonotype. The chain employs TRBV15 and TRBJ2-7, with a weak D call TRBD1 (6 bases). The germline gives CDR1 LNHNV, CDR2 YYDKDF (reference sequence). Trimming removed 0 bases at V and 2 bases at J, with 11 bases between. The CDR3 runs 15 residues. CDR3 amino acids: CATSRDRGQAYEQYF. DNA of the CDR3: TGTGCCACCAGCAGAGATCGGGGACAAGCCTACGAGCAGTACTTC.

The chain joins TRBV18 to TRBJ2-5, with TRBD2 matching 12 bases. The closer fit of TRBJ2-7 to the DNA end suggests the J call may be wrong. CDR3 length: 17 residues. Germline CDR1 reads KGHSH; CDR2 reads LQKENI. The CDR3 DNA reads as TGTGCCAGCTCACCCAGAATGACTAGCGGGAGTGTATACGAGCAGTACTTC. Its translation: CASSPRMTSGSVYEQYF.

For this clonotype: One end of the junction fails to match germline, which may point to a read error. V is TRBV7-9 and J is TRBJ2-5; D ambiguous. Germline V gives CDR1 SEHNR, CDR2 FQNEAQ (reference sequence). The CDR3 sequence is 15 residues long. The CDR3 DNA reads TGTGCCGGCAGCTTTAACAGCGCTTGGGCGCAAGACCAGTACTTC. It specifies CAGSFNSAWAQDQYF.

This clonotype has just one count. The chain recombines TRBV4-2 with TRBJ1-2, with D hard to call. The CDR3 is 12 residues long. Per germline, CDR1 LGHNA and CDR2 YNFKEQ. Between the trimmed V and J ends, which lost 2 bases and 6 bases, there was a span of 7 bases. The chain's CDR3 is CASSQKTHGYTF. The CDR3 bases are TGTGCCAGCAGCCAAAAGACCCATGGCTACACCTTC.

DNA of the CDR3: TGCAGCGCCGCTACCCTCGCAATTGGCAATGAGCAGTTCTTC. It translates to CSAATLAIGNEQFF. The J gene is TRBJ2-1, the V gene TRBV29-1; no reliable D call. This CDR3 is built from 14 residues. The V gene lost 7 bases and the J gene lost 6 bases, with 19 bases spanning the gap. Germline assignment: CDR1 SQVTM and CDR2 ANQGSEA.